This entry concerns a single TCR beta chain. As yet, its antigen is unknown. Other DNA sequences in the same sample also yield this CDR3. The sample is drawn from a study of cytomegalovirus exposure and HLA in healthy donors. General study findings and limits: Among immune exposure information, only CMV serostatus was available. Presence/absence analyses assumed roughly uniform sequencing depth across donors. Among TCR sequences, most were rare, though some public TCRs appeared in many donors.

A multiplex PCR was run with 60 Vbeta primers and 13 Jbeta primers. Original processing notes: The count from a later analysis was about 80 million unique TCR beta chains, some 10 million of them shared. Only in-frame clones appear in the TCRdb table, and some are missing; sequencing was by immunoSEQ multiplex PCR. Clone size and V and J calls were adopted from that table, with D and trimming inferred from the DNA. The sample includes 150,000 to 170,000 clones, more than 75% seen only once; the top ten take 10% to 15%. The sequence was obtained from a man aged 30 to 45 in good health and CMV-seropositive. Sequencing was carried out using PBMCs.

The chain's CDR3 is CASSPRYNEQFF. CDR3 nucleotide sequence: TGTGCCAGCAGTCCGAGATACAATGAGCAGTTCTTC. The rearrangement uses TRBV27 and TRBJ2-1; D unresolved. The CDR3 has 12 amino acids. V was cut by 5 bases and J by 4 bases, with 6 bases left in between. Per the germline V gene, CDR1 is MNHEY and CDR2 is SMNVEV (reference sequence).